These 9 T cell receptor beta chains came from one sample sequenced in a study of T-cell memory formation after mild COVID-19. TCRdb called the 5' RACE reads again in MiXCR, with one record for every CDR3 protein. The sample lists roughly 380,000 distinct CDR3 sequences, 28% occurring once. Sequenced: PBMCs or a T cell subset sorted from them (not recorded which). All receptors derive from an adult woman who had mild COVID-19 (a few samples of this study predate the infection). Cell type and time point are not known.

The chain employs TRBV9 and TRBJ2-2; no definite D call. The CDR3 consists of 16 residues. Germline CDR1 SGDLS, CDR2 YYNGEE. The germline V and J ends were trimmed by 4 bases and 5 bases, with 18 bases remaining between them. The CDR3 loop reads CASSPRWTAGTGELFF. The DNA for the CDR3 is TGTGCCAGCAGCCCTAGGTGGACGGCTGGGACCGGGGAGCTGTTTTTT.

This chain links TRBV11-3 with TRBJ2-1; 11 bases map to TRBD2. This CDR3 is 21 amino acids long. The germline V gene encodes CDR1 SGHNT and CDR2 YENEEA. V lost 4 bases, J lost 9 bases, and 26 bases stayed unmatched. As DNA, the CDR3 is TGTGCCAGCAGCTCCCCCCGTGTGACTAGCGGGAACGGGGTAGGGAGAGGTGAGCAGTTCTTC. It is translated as CASSSPRVTSGNGVGRGEQFF.

The chain's CDR3 is CASSPGRGSKVFF. Here the CDR3 DNA reads TGTGCCAGCAGCCCGGGTAGAGGCTCCAAGGTTTTCTTT. The gene calls are TRBV7-2 and TRBJ1-1, with unresolved D. The V gene lost 5 bases and the J gene lost 13 bases, with 20 bases spanning the gap. The CDR3 is 13 amino acids. Germline V gene data show CDR1 as SGHTA and CDR2 as FQGNSA.

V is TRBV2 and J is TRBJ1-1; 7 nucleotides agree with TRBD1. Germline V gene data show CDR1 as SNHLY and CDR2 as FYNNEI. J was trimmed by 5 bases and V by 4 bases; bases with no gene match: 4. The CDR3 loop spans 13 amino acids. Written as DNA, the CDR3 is TGTGCCAGCAGTGGATTGACAGGGACTGAAGCTTTCTTT. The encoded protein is CASSGLTGTEAFF.

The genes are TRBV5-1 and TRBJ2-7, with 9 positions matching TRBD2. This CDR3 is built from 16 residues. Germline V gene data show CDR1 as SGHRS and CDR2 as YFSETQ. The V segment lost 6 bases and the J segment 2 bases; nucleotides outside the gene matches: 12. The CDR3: CASILSPTSGAYEQYF. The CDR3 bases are TGCGCCAGCATTTTGAGCCCGACTAGCGGAGCCTACGAGCAGTACTTC.

The CDR3 coding sequence is TGTGCCAGCAGCTTGGGGGGGACTAGTTCACTAGAAACGCAGTATTTT. This encodes CASSLGGTSSLETQYF. V and J are TRBV5-4 and TRBJ2-3, with TRBD2 identical over 8 bases. Germline CDR1 reads SGHNT; CDR2 reads YYREEE (reference sequence). J was trimmed by 9 bases and V by 0 bases; bases with no gene match: 12. The length of the CDR3 is 16 residues.

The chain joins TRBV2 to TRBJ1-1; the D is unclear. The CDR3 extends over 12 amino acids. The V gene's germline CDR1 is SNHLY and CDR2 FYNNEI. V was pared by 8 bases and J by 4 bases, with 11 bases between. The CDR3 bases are TGTGCCAGCTCGGTCTTGTTCACTGAAGCTTTCTTT. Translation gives CASSVLFTEAFF. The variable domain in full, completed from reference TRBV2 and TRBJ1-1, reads EPEVTQTPSHQVTQMGQEVILRCVPISNHLYFYWYRQILGQKVEFLVSFYNNEISEKSEIFDDQFSVERPDGSNFTLKIRSTKLEDSAMYFCASSVLFTEAFFGQGTRLTVV.

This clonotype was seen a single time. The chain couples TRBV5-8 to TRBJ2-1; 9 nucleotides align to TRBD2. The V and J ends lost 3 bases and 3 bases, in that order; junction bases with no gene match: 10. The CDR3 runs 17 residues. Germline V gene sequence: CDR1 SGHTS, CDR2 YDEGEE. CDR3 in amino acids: CASSYGTSPGSYNEQFF. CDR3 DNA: TGTGCCAGCAGCTATGGGACTAGCCCTGGGAGCTACAATGAGCAGTTCTTC.

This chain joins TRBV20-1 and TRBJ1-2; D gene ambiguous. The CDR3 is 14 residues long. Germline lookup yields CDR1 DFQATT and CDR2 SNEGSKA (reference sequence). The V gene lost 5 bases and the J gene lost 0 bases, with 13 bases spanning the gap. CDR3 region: CSAPYPKTNYGYTF. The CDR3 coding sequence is TGCAGTGCTCCCTACCCCAAAACTAACTATGGCTACACCTTC.